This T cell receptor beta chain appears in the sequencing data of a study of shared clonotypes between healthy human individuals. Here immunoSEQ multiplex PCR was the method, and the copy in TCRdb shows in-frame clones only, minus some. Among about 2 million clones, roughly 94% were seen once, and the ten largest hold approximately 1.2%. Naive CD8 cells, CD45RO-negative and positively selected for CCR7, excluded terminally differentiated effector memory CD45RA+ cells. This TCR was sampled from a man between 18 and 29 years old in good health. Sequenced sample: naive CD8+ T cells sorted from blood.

The CDR3 DNA follows: TGTGCCTGGGGCGGGATCTTCTACAATGAGCAGTTCTTC. Translating gives CAWGGIFYNEQFF. V gene TRBV30 combines with J gene TRBJ2-1, with D perhaps TRBD2 (6 bases). Germline-derived CDR1 and CDR2 are GTSNPN and SVGIG (reference sequence). V was pared by 5 bases and J by 3 bases, with 11 bases between. The CDR3 has 13 residues.